This entry features one T cell receptor beta chain sequence. The CDR3 has 12 residues. Looked up from germline, CDR1 is LNHNV and CDR2 is YYDKDF (reference sequence). Trimming took off 9 bases at V and 5 bases at J, with 11 bases between the two ends. TCRdb's copy holds only in-frame clones and misses some; the assay was immunoSEQ multiplex PCR. In the table there are about 160,000 clones, roughly 90% of which are singletons. This entry belongs to a study of control samples from healthy donors and cancer patients. The J gene is TRBJ1-5, the V gene TRBV15; maybe TRBD1 (6 bases). The specimen was blood. The source is a woman between 25 and 40 years old in good health. The DNA for the CDR3 is TGTGCCACTAAGAGGGGGGATCAGCCCCAGCATTTT. Translating it yields CATKRGDQPQHF.